What follows are 11 T cell receptor delta chains derived from one specimen sequenced in a study of γδ T cells in repeated Plasmodium falciparum infection. Vgamma9/Vdelta2+ and Vdelta2-negative gammadelta T cells were flow-sorted from PBMC for bulk sequencing. TCRdb re-processed the multiplex PCR reads using CATT. The data show about 93,000 delta-chain clones, with over 0.75% seen just once and roughly 9.9% held by the top ten. The sequencing input was gamma-delta T cells from blood. The receptors were gathered from a pool of human donors (malaria-infected and uninfected, not separated).

On this clone: A read error is likely here: a far larger clone is one base away. Other DNA sequences of this sample code for an identical CDR3. The gene calls are TRDV2 and TRDJ1, with TRDD3 as a possible D gene (6 bases). Assignment of the J gene here rests on matching the DNA to germline, because TCRdb gives none. The CDR3 extends over 18 amino acids. V was cut by 0 bases and J by 8 bases, with 27 bases left in between. Germline V gene data show CDR1 as GEAIGNYY and CDR2 as EKD. The CDR3 region has the DNA TGTGCCTGTGACACCGCGAGATTGTGGGGGCATAATGTCAAAAAACTCATCTTT. It specifies CACDTARLWGHNVKKLIF.

This clone has only a few counts. The TCRdb protein comes from a much larger clone and disagrees with this DNA's translation at residue 14, likely due to a read error; the protein given here is derived from the DNA. The chain carries TRDV1 and TRDJ1; 10 bases map to TRDD3. Here the J gene came from matching the DNA to germline, since TCRdb omits it. With V trimmed by 4 bases and J by 5 bases, 25 bases remained unmatched. This CDR3 is built from 21 residues. Germline V gene lookup returns CDR1 TSWWSYY and CDR2 QGS. CDR3 coding DNA: TGTGCTCTTGGGGGCGCCTCTTCTTCCCTACTGGGGGATTCTTCCGAGGATAAACTCATCTTT. It specifies CALGGASSSLLGDSSEDKLIF.

This clone is judged medium-sized. CDR3 sequence reads: CACDTVGSRTDKLIF. The CDR3 DNA follows: TGTGCCTGTGACACGGTGGGTTCCCGCACCGATAAACTCATCTTT. The chain is built from TRDV2 and TRDJ1; D gene unclear. Trimming cost V 1 base and J 1 base, with 12 bases left between them. The CDR3 has 15 residues. In germline, CDR1 is GEAIGNYY, CDR2 EKD.

With regard to this clone: A far larger clone is one base from this, pointing to a likely read error. This CDR3 is also generated by other DNA sequences in the sample. The chain links TRDV1 to TRDJ1, with D possibly TRDD3 on 7 matching bases. Since TCRdb gives no J gene, matching the DNA to germline was used here to assign it. Germline-derived CDR1 and CDR2 are TSWWSYY and QGS. The length of the CDR3 is 25 residues. V was shortened by 3 bases and J by 2 bases, with 43 bases between the two germline ends. The CDR3 DNA sequence: TGTGCTCTTGGGGACTCTCCTACAACGGAACCCCAACCCCGTACCGGGGGATTACCAACCGATAAACTCATCTTT. Translation: CALGDSPTTEPQPRTGGLPTDKLIF.

As concerns this clone: This DNA's translation differs at residue 14 from TCRdb's protein, which comes from a much larger clone; a read error is likely, and the protein shown is translated from the DNA. The V gene is TRDV2, the J gene TRDJ1; TRDD3 matches 12 bases. Germline-derived CDR1 and CDR2 are GEAIGNYY and EKD. This CDR3 contains 18 residues. CDR3 nucleotide sequence: TGTGCCTGTGACTCCAAACTGGGGGATACCGGGTACACCGGTAAACTCATCTTT. Amino acids: CACDSKLGDTGYTGKLIF.

The table lists this clone with a few counts. TCRdb's protein, taken from a much larger clone, differs from this DNA's translation at residue 3, likely owing to a read error; the protein displayed comes from the DNA. This sequence joins TRDV1 and TRDJ1; 8 bases fit TRDD3. Because TCRdb records no J gene, it was assigned here through a match of the DNA to germline. The CDR3 length is 19 residues. From germline, CDR1 is TSWWSYY and CDR2 QGS. As DNA, the CDR3 is TGTGCTCCTGGGGGACTCTCGAGGTCGGGGGCCCTGTACACCGATAAACTCATCTTT. Residues: CAPGGLSRSGALYTDKLIF.

As regards this clone: A far bigger clonotype differs at one base, so this is likely a read error. Other DNA sequences in the same sample also yield this CDR3. This sequence joins TRDV2 and TRDJ1; 9 bases are shared with TRDD3. No J segment appears in TCRdb, so it was assigned here by matching the sequence to germline. The junction had 22 bases not matched to a gene; V was cut back by 7 bases and J by 5 bases. The germline V gene has CDR1 GEAIGNYY and CDR2 EKD. CDR3 size: 18 residues. CDR3 sequence: CACDRRPSCTGGSDKLIF. For the CDR3, the DNA is TGTGCCTGCGACCGTAGGCCTTCCTGTACTGGGGGAAGTGATAAACTCATCTTT.

Remarks on this clone: A far larger clone lies a single base away; this is likely a read error. The same CDR3 arises from other DNA sequences in this sample as well. With the J gene uncalled, the V gene is TRAV38-2/DV8. The CDR3 runs 16 residues. From germline, CDR1 is TSESDYY and CDR2 QEAYKQQN. Here the CDR3 reads CAYTPEGPEYTDKLIF. CDR3 sequence (DNA): TGTGCTTATACCCCAGAAGGCCCGGAGTACACCGATAAGCTCATCTTT.

Points on this clone: A read error is the likely source, as a far larger clone sits one nucleotide away. Different DNA sequences within this sample yield the same CDR3. This chain links TRDV1 with TRDJ1; TRDD3 aligns across 7 bases. TCRdb offers no J gene call, so here the DNA was matched to germline to obtain one. CDR1 is TSWWSYY, CDR2 QGS, per germline. The CDR3 consists of 22 residues. J lost 0 bases, V lost 0 bases, and 22 bases had no gene match. The CDR3 DNA is TGTGCTCTTGGGGAACTAGGCTCTTATATAACCAGTTCCGGGGGATACACCGATAAACTCATCTTT. Protein sequence: CALGELGSYITSSGGYTDKLIF.

For this clone: A far bigger clonotype differs at one base, so this is likely a read error. At the DNA level, this CDR3 is encoded by other sequences in the same sample as well. The chain joins TRDV2 to TRDJ1, with D possibly being TRDD3 (5 bases). This CDR3 comprises 15 residues. Trimming shortened V by 0 bases and J by 0 bases, and 10 bases separated the two germline ends. The germline CDR1 and CDR2 sequences are GEAIGNYY and EKD. In DNA, the CDR3 is TGTGCCTGTGACACCGGGGGGCTTTACACCGATAAACTCATCTTT. Its protein product is CACDTGGLYTDKLIF.

The table lists this clone with a few counts. A far larger clone is just one base off, so this is likely a read error. This sample includes further DNA sequences coding for the same CDR3. The chain combines TRDV1 with TRDJ1, with 9 bases lining up with TRDD3. TCRdb carries no J gene annotation; the J gene was assigned here by matching the DNA with germline. The CDR3 is 22 residues long. CDR1 TSWWSYY and CDR2 QGS come from the germline V gene. The trim removed 5 bases at V and 7 bases at J, leaving 32 bases unmatched. In nucleotides, the CDR3 is TGTGCTCTTGGGATTCGCAACGTCCGTCCTACCTTACTGGGGGACCTAAGGGGTAAACTCATCTTT. It codes for CALGIRNVRPTLLGDLRGKLIF.